This T cell receptor beta chain was captured in a study of beta chain features in type 1 diabetes (dated by TCRdb to the late 2010s). Study-level background: Patients and healthy donors did not differ in mean age, gender distribution, total cell number or subset yield. Regulatory and stem cell-like memory subsets were obtained from only 8 patients and roughly eight healthy donors, while naive and central memory subsets were obtained from all 30 or so donors. A total of roughly 99,000,000 sorted cells were examined across all samples, and the number of cells per subset was strongly correlated with RNA yield. The study compared the TCRB repertoires of sorted circulating CD4+ T cell subsets in recently diagnosed type 1 diabetes patients with those in matched healthy donors. The full study reports these points: Because small numbers of individuals were included in the HLA sub-analyses, any influence of HLA type on TCRB rearrangement was left unresolved. At VDJ recombination sites, type 1 diabetes patients had fewer insertions and more deleted nucleotides, which implies abnormalities in thymic rearrangement. Because cDNA rather than genomic DNA was sequenced, highly expressing activated cells could have been over-represented, although no difference in activation and CD3 levels was found between groups. Shorter templates might have been favored by PCR, but patient and control samples were amplified and corrected together, so both groups would have been affected equally by any skew. Type 1 diabetes patients showed a moderate but significant shortening of TCRB CDR3 length in all four CD4+ subsets. Naive, central memory and regulatory TCRB repertoires appeared more similar among patients than among healthy donors.

Sequences SNHLY (CDR1) and FYNNEI (CDR2) are obtained from the germline V gene. Including the terminal cysteine and phenylalanine, the CDR3 comprises 15 residues. The only DNA kept is the CDR3, 45 bases in frame from the first base. V has 6 bases trimmed and J has 0 bases trimmed; junction bases matching no gene number 1. From each donor, a single peripheral blood sample of about 100 mL on average was drawn into heparinised tubes. Using a panel that included CD45RO, CCR7, CD25, CD127, CD95 and CD27, naive, central memory, regulatory and stem cell-like memory CD4+ T cells were sorted on a BD FACSAria II. Every sorted population had a purity above 95%. PBMCs were isolated right away by Lymphoprep density gradient centrifugation and were stained directly, without culture. Samples were stained and sorted in pairs, with one healthy donor and one patient per experiment, so that batch effects were minimized.

This clone was detected a few times. The antigen it binds to is not known. There are no base qualities to consult, and no much larger clone falls within one base. The entire isolated RNA was reverse transcribed using the High Capacity cDNA Reverse Transcription Kit, and thus expressed TCRB transcripts were sequenced. Deep immunoSEQ sequencing was performed on naive, central memory and regulatory T cell samples, with an average of around 3.4 million total reads per sample. After sorted cells were lysed in RLT buffer, RNA was extracted with DNase-treated RNeasy Micro or Mini kits, with the choice depending on cell number. Each cell subset was processed on its own to prevent cross-contamination, while patient and healthy donor samples were processed together. TCRB sequences were amplified from cDNA with the immunoSEQ multiplex PCR, producing 87-bp fragments spanning the CDR3 region. The amplicons were sequenced using the Illumina HiSeq platform. From the authors' description of their analysis: Synthetic template baselines were used to correct PCR bias computationally, reads within Hamming distance 2 were collapsed together, and singletons that could not be merged were discarded. Reads were aligned against IMGT to assign V, D and J genes, CDR3 length and insertions or deletions at six rearrangement sites. Within each subset, clonotype counts were normalized to the number of sorted cells before true diversity and Gini coefficients were calculated with the tcR R package. The overlap coefficient, calculated on TCRB nucleotide sequences, was used to measure repertoire sharing. As a proxy for the pre-selection repertoire, out-of-frame TCRB sequences from naive cells were analyzed. Drawn from immuneACCESS, this table holds only the in-frame rearrangements with V and J called that TCRdb kept. Clones are partly lost; checked studies trace under half to an unresolved V gene and leave the rest unexplained. V, J and clone size were drawn from that table, and D and trimming were deduced from the DNA. For this sample there are roughly 260,000 clones; over 20% appear just once. Around 0.029% of the sample goes to the ten largest clones.

The sequence was collected from a middle-aged woman with type 1 diabetes. The sample taken for sequencing was naive CD4+ T cells from blood. Reading the label with the study, this specimen's cell subset or site is: true naive CD4+ T cells. The receptor chain draws on TRBV2 and TRBJ2-6; TRBD1 agrees with 8 junctional bases. DNA sequence: TGTGCCAGCAGCACAGGGGGCTCTGGGGCCAACGTCCTGACTTTC. This yields the protein CASSTGGSGANVLTF.